This T cell receptor beta chain derives from a study of post-analysis software for immune sequencing data. Regarding the study as a whole: TRBV5-6, TRBV5-1 and TRBV20-1 belonged to a set of about five TRBV segments that were more frequent in patients than controls.

Unique molecular identifiers had been added to the TCR beta cDNA libraries. In TCRdb, the PCR reads were re-called with MiXCR into one record per CDR3 protein. The table includes around 190,000 distinct CDR3 sequences, approximately 30% detected once. Germline CDR1 and CDR2: DFQATT and SNEGSKA (reference sequence). With 2 bases clipped from V and 9 bases from J, the junction kept 4 bases outside the gene matches. The CDR3 contains 13 residues. Comments on this clonotype: Its antigen is as yet unknown.

Source material: blood. The V gene is TRBV20-1, the J gene TRBJ2-1; 10 nucleotides match TRBD1. The TCR originated in a girl aged 2-17 years with multiple sclerosis. CDR3 residues: CSARRQGAFEQFF. The CDR3 DNA reads TGCAGTGCTAGACGACAGGGGGCCTTTGAGCAGTTCTTC.